Listed here is a single TCR beta chain. Its antigen is undetermined. Generated by immunoSEQ multiplex PCR, the TCRdb table keeps only in-frame clones and is missing some. This sample yields tens of thousands of clones, of which approximately 89% are seen a single time; around 0.7% belongs to the top ten. This sample was included in a study of OX40 agonist ivuxolimab in advanced cancers. Study background: Hepatocellular carcinoma, melanoma, renal cell or head and neck cancer occurred in dose-escalation patients.

Study conclusions and caveats: Blood T cells, both CD4+ and CD8+, expanded clonally by week 6 at 0.1 to 3.0 mg/kg.

The study sampled blood at baseline, cycle 4 day 1, and cycle 7 day 1. The source is an adult with an advanced solid tumor such as melanoma, head and neck, liver or kidney cancer. The sample consisted of CD4+ or CD8+ T cells sorted from blood, taken in a trial of the OX40 agonist ivuxolimab.

DNA for the CDR3: TGCGCCAGCAGCCAAGATCTTCAGGCGCTGCTCTCTGGGGCCAACGTCCTGACTTTC. As protein: CASSQDLQALLSGANVLTF. The J gene is TRBJ2-6, the V gene TRBV4-1; D gene ambiguous. The V gene's germline CDR1 is MGHRA and CDR2 YSYEKL. Trimming took 0 bases from V and 0 from J, leaving 15 bases between them. The CDR3 is 19 residues long.